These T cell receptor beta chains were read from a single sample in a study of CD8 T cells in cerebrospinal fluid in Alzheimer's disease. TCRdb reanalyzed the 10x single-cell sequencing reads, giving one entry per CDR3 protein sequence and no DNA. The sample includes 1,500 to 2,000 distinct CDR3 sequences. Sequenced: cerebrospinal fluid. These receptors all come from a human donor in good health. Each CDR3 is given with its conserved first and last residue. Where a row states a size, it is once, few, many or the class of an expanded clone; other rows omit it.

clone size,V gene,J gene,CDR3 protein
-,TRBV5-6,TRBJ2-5,CASSLYGGLETQYF
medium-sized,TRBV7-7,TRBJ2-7,CASSLGGEGEQYF
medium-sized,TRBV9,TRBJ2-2,CASSVVGGQSGELFF
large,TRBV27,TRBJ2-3,CASSFHSAQASTDTQYF
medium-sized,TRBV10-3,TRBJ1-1,CAISEEAVQAFF
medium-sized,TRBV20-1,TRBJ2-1,CSARDVDSNNEQFF
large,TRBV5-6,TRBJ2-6,CASSYTGTALGANVLTF
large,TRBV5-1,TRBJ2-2,CASSLGASGNTGELFF
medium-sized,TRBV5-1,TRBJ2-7,CASSLEPGVSYEQYF
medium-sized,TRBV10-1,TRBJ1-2,CASSENRDYGYTF
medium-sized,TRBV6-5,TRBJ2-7,CASSYATDRVSEQYF
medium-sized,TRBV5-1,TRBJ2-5,CASSAQTGPQETQYF
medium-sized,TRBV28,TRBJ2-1,CASSLRAYSGGGYYNEQFF
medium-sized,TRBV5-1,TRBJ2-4,CASSFGDQLLLQNIQYF
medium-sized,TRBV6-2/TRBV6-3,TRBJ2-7,CASYPRTGTYEQYF
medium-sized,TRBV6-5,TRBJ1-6,CASSPLQGTLHF
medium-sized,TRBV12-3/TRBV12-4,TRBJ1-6,CASQVVYNSPLHF
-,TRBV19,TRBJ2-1,CASSIRDRGRGNSYNEQFF
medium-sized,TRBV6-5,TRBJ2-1,CASSYSVLQGIAYNEQFF
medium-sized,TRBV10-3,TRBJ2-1,CAISERGLSNNEQFF
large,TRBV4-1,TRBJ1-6,CASSQDRGNSPLHF
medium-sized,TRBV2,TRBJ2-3,CASSGPQRHTDTQYF
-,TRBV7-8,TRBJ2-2,CASSPLLGANTGELFF
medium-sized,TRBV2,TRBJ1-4,CASSEAVGKLFF
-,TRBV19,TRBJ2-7,CASSIRYSYEQYF
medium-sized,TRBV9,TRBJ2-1,CASSTLPGQGYNEQFF